This T cell receptor (beta chain) was sequenced in a study of response to subunit inactivated influenza vaccine. V shed 0 bases and J 5 bases; nucleotides not matched to a gene: 15. This CDR3 has 20 residues. Germline CDR1 LNHDA, CDR2 SQIVND (reference sequence). Study results and limitations: The authors offered the suggestion that each seasonal influenza vaccination recruits few new T cells.

As to this clonotype: Its specificity is not known.

TCRdb re-derived calls from the RT-PCR reads in MiXCR, one entry per CDR3 protein. The sample carries more than 450,000 distinct CDR3 sequences, approximately 12% recorded once. The sequenced sample was PBMCs from blood, obtained on the day of vaccination. This chain uses TRBV19 with TRBJ2-1; 11 nucleotides match TRBD2. The sequence was collected from a man in his fifties or sixties who received an inactivated influenza vaccine. The CDR3 DNA reads TGTGCCAGTAGTATAGATCAGGGTCTCGTAGCGGGAGGGTTTGACAATGAGCAGTTCTTC. It codes for CASSIDQGLVAGGFDNEQFF.